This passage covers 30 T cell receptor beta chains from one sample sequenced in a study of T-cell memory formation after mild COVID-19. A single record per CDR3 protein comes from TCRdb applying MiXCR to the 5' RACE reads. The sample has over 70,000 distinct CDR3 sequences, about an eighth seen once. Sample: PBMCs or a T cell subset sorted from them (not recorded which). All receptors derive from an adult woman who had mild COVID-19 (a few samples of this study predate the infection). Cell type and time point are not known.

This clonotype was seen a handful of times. CDR3 coding DNA: TGTGCCAGCAGCCAAGGAGACACGGGTGGCACTGAAGCTTTCTTT. Translation: CASSQGDTGGTEAFF. This chain connects TRBV3-1 to TRBJ1-1; D is undetermined. Trimming shortened V by 1 base and J by 4 bases, and 13 bases separated the two germline ends. CDR1 is LGHDT, CDR2 YNNKEL, per germline (reference sequence). This CDR3 contains 15 residues.

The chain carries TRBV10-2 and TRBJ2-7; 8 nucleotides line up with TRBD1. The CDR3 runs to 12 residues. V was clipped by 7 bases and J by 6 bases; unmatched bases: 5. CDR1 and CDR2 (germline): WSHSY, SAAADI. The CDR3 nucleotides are TGCGCCAGCAATATAGGACAGGGCGAGCAGTACTTC. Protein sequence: CASNIGQGEQYF.

This CDR3 is CASSNPQSDNEQFF. The CDR3 nucleotides are TGTGCCAGCAGCAACCCGCAATCGGACAATGAGCAGTTCTTC. The chain uses TRBV21-1 and TRBJ2-1; the tabulated D call, TRBD2, remains unverified against the DNA. TRBV21-1 is reported as a pseudogene. The CDR3 runs to 14 residues.

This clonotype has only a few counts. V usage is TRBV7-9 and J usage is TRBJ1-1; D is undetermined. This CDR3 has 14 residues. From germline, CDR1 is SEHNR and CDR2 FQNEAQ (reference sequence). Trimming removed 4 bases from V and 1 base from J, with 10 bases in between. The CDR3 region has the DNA TGTGCCAGCAGCTCGCCGTCCGCGAACACTGAAGCTTTCTTT. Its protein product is CASSSPSANTEAFF.

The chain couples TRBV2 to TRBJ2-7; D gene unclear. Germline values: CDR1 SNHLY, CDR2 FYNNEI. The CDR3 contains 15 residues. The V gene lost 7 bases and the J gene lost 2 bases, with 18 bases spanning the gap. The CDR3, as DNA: TGTGCCAGCATCCGAAGATCCGAGGTTACCTACGAGCAGTACTTC. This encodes CASIRRSEVTYEQYF.

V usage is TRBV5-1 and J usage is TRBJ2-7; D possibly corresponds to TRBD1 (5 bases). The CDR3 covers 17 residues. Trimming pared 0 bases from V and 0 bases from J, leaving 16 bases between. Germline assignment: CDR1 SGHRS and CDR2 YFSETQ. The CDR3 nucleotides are TGCGCCAGCAGCTTGGTCCCCCAAGATCAGGGCTCCTACGAGCAGTACTTC. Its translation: CASSLVPQDQGSYEQYF.

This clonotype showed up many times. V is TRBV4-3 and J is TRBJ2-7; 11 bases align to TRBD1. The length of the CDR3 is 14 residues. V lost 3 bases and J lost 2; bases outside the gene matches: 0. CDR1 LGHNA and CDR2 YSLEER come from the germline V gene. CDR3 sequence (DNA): TGCGCCAGCAGCCAGGACAGGGGGCCCTACGAGCAGTACTTC. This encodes CASSQDRGPYEQYF.

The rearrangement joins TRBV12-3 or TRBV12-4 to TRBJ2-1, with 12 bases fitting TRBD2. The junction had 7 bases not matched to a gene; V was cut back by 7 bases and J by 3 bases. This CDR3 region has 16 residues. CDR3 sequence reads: CASTRGLAGIYNEQFF. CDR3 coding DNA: TGTGCCAGCACCCGAGGACTAGCGGGGATCTACAATGAGCAGTTCTTC.

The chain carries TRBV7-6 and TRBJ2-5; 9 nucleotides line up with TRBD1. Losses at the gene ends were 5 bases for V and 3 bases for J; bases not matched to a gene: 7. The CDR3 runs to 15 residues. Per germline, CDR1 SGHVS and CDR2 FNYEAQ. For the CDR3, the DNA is TGTGCCAGCAGCCCAGGGGACAGGGTGGAAGAGACCCAGTACTTC. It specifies CASSPGDRVEETQYF.

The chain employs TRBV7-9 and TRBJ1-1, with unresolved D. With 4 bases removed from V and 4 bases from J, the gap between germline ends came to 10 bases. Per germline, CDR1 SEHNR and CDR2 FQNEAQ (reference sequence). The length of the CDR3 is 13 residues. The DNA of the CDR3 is TGTGCCAGCAGCTCAAACGGATTCACTGAAGCTTTCTTT. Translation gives CASSSNGFTEAFF. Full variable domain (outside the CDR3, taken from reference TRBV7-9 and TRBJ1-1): DTGVSQNPRHKITKRGQNVTFRCDPISEHNRLYWYRQTLGQGPEFLTYFQNEAQLEKSRLLSDRFSAERPKGSFSTLEIQRTEQGDSAMYLCASSSNGFTEAFFGQGTRLTVV.

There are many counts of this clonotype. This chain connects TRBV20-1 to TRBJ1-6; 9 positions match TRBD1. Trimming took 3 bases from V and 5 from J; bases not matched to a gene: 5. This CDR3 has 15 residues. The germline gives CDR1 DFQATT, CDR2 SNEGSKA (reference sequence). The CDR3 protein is CSASPQGADNSPLHF. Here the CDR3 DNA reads TGCAGTGCTAGTCCACAGGGGGCGGATAATTCACCCCTCCACTTT.

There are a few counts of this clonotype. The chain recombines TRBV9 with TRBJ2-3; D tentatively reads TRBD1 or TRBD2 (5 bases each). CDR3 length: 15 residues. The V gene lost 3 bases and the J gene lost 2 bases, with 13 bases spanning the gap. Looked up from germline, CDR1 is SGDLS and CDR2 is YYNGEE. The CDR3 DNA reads TGTGCCAGCAGCGAAGAGGGGCACCTCACAGATACGCAGTATTTT. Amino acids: CASSEEGHLTDTQYF.

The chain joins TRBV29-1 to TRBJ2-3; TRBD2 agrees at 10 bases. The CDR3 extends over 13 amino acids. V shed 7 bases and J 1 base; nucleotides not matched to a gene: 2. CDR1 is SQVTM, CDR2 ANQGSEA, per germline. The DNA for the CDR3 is TGCAGCGACGGACTAGCGGGCACAGATACGCAGTATTTT. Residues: CSDGLAGTDTQYF.

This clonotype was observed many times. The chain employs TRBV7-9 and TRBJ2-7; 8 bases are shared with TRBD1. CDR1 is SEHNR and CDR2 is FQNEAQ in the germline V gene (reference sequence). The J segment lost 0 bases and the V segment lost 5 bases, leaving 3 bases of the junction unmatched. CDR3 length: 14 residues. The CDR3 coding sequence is TGTGCCAGCAGCCGGACAGGGCCCTCCTACGAGCAGTACTTC. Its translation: CASSRTGPSYEQYF.

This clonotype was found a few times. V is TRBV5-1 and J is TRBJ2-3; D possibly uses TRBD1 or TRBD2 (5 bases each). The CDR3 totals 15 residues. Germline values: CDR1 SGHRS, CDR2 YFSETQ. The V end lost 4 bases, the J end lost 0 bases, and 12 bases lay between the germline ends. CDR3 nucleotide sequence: TGCGCCAGCAGCCTCGGGACGGTTAGCACAGATACGCAGTATTTT. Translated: CASSLGTVSTDTQYF.

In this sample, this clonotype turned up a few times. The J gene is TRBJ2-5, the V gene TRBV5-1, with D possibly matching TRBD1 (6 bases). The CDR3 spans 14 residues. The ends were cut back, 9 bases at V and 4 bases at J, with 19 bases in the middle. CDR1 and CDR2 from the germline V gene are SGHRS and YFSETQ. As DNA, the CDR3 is TGCGCCACCGTTACACAGGGACCGGTAGAGACCCAGTACTTC. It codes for CATVTQGPVETQYF. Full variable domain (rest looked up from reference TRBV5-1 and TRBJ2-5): KAGVTQTPRYLIKTRGQQVTLSCSPISGHRSVSWYQQTPGQGLQFLFEYFSETQRNKGNFPGRFSGRQFSNSRSEMNVSTLELGDSALYLCATVTQGPVETQYFGPGTRLLVL.

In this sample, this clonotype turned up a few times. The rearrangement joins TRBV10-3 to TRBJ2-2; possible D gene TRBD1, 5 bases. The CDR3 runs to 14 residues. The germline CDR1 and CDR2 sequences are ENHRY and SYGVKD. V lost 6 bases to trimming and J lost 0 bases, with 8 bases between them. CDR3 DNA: TGTGCCATCAGCGCAGGGCCGAACACCGGGGAGCTGTTTTTT. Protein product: CAISAGPNTGELFF.

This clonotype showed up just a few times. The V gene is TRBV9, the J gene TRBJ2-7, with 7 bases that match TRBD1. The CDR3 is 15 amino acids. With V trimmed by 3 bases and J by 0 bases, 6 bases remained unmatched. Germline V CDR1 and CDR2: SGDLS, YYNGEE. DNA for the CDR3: TGTGCCAGCAGCGCGAGGACAGGACTCTCCTACGAGCAGTACTTC. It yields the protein CASSARTGLSYEQYF. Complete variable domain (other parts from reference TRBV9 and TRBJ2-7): DSGVTQTPKHLITATGQRVTLRCSPRSGDLSVYWYQQSLDQGLQFLIQYYNGEERAKGNILERFSAQQFPDLHSELNLSSLELGDSALYFCASSARTGLSYEQYFGPGTRLTVT.

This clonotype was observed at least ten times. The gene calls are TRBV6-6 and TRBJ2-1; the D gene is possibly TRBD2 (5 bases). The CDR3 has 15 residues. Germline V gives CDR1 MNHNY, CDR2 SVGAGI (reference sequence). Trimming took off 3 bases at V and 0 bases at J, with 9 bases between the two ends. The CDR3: CASSYSGSSYNEQFF. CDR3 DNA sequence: TGTGCCAGCAGTTATTCGGGGAGCTCCTACAATGAGCAGTTCTTC.

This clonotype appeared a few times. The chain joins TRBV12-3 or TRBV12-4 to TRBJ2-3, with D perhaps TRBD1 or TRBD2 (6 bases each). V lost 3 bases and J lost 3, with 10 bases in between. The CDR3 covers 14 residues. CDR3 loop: CASSFGGLTDTQYF. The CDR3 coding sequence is TGTGCCAGCAGTTTTGGGGGGCTGACAGATACGCAGTATTTT.

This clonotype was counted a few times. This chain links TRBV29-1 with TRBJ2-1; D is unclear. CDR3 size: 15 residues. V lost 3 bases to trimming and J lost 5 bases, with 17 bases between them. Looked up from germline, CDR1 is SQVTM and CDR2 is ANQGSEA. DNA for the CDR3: TGCAGCGTTGATTCCTCCCACAGTGGCGACAATGAGCAGTTCTTC. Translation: CSVDSSHSGDNEQFF.

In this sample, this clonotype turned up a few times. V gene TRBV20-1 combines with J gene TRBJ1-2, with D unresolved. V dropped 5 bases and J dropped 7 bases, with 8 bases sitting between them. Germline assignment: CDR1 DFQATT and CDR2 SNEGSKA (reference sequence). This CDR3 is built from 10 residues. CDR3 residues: CSAPWGGYTF. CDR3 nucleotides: TGCAGTGCTCCTTGGGGTGGCTACACCTTC.

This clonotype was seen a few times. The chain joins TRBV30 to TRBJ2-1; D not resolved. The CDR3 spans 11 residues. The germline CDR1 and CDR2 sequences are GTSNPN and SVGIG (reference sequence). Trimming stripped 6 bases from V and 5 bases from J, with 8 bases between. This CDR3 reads CACSRHNEQFF. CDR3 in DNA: TGTGCCTGTAGTAGACACAATGAGCAGTTCTTC.

The CDR3 loop reads CASSLTLAGTETQYF. The CDR3 DNA follows: TGTGCCAGCAGCTTAACACTAGCGGGGACGGAGACCCAGTACTTC. J is TRBJ2-5 and V is TRBV7-9; 10 bases map to TRBD2. From germline, CDR1 is SEHNR and CDR2 FQNEAQ (reference sequence). The CDR3 covers 15 residues. Trimming took 2 bases from V and 5 from J; bases not matched to a gene: 5.

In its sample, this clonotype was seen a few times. CDR3 sequence: CASSPWEGGSGRRTDTQYF. The CDR3 DNA follows: TGTGCCAGCAGCCCCTGGGAGGGGGGGAGCGGGAGGAGGACAGATACGCAGTATTTT. The V and J genes are TRBV6-6 and TRBJ2-3; 9 bases align to TRBD2. J lost 3 bases, V lost 6 bases, and 19 bases had no gene match. CDR1 MNHNY and CDR2 SVGAGI come from the germline V gene (reference sequence). CDR3 length equals 19 residues.

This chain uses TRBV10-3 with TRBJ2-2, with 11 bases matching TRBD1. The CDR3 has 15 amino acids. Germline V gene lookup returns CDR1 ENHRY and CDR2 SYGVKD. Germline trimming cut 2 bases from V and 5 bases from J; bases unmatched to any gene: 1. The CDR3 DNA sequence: TGTGCCATCAGTGAGGGACAGGGGGCAACCGGGGAGCTGTTTTTT. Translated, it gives CAISEGQGATGELFF.

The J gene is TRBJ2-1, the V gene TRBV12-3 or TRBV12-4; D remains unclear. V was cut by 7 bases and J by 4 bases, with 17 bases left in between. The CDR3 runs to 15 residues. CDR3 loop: CASTLSTNSYNEQFF. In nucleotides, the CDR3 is TGTGCCAGCACCCTTTCGACCAACTCTTACAATGAGCAGTTCTTC.

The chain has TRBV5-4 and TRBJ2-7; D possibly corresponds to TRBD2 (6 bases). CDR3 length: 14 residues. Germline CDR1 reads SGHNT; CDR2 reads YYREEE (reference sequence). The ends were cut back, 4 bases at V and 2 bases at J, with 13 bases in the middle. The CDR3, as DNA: TGTGCCAGCAGCCTGGAGGGACTTCCCTACGAGCAGTACTTC. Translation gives CASSLEGLPYEQYF.

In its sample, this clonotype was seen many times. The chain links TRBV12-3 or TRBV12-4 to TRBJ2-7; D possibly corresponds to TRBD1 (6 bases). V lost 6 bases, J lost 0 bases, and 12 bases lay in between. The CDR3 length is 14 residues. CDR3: CASSPLTGSYEQYF. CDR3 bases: TGTGCCAGCAGCCCCCTGACAGGCTCCTACGAGCAGTACTTC.

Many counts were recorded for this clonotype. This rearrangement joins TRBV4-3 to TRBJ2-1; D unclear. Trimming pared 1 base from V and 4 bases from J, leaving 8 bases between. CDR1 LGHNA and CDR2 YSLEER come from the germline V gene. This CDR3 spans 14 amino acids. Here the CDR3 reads CASSQAVGYNEQFF. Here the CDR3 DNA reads TGCGCCAGCAGCCAAGCAGTGGGGTACAATGAGCAGTTCTTC.